This T cell receptor (beta chain) was retrieved from a study of shared clonotypes between healthy human individuals. J gave up 0 bases and V 0 bases, and 4 bases lay outside the gene matches. The CDR3 contains 17 residues. The germline CDR1 and CDR2 sequences are SGHNT and YYREEE (reference sequence). Overall study results and limits: Although depth was large, rarefaction showed that sequencing of the sorted subsets was incomplete.

Splitting of CD4+ cells produced CD45RA+ naive and CD45RA-negative memory subsets. Sequencing used immunoSEQ multiplex PCR; TCRdb keeps in-frame clones, though not all of them. The sample carries some 2,500,000 clones, under 95% recorded once. Concerning this clone itself: Its antigen remains unknown.

The receptor was derived from a young man in good health. Some clones in this sample may be carry-over from other donors' samples. Sequencing was carried out using naive CD4+ T cells from PBMCs. As for subset: CD45RA+ positively selected. The rearrangement joins TRBV5-4 to TRBJ2-3; 10 nucleotides match TRBD2. CDR3 amino acids: CASSLGLAGVSTDTQYF. The CDR3 bases are TGTGCCAGCAGCTTGGGGCTAGCGGGAGTCAGCACAGATACGCAGTATTTT.